This T cell receptor beta chain emerged from a study of blood T cell repertoires in COVID-19. Profiling relied on immunoSEQ multiplex PCR, and the TCRdb table lists in-frame clones only, not all of them. Here the sample spans roughly 120,000 clones, just over 90% being singletons. Trimming cost V 2 bases and J 9 bases; bases outside gene matches: 4. In germline, CDR1 is SEHNR, CDR2 FQNEAQ (reference sequence). The CDR3 contains 14 residues. The clonotype was recovered from a human donor with active COVID-19. The donor label of this sample is uncertain. The rearrangement joins TRBV7-9 to TRBJ1-6; 7 nucleotides agree with TRBD1. Sequenced input: peripheral blood. This CDR3 reads CASSLTGVVSPLHF. DNA for the CDR3: TGTGCCAGCAGCTTAACAGGGGTAGTTTCACCCCTCCACTTT.